A selection of T cell receptor beta chains follows, all from one sample in a study of OX40 agonist ivuxolimab in advanced cancers. Profiled with immunoSEQ multiplex PCR; TCRdb holds only in-frame clones, not every one. The sample consists of about 10,000 clones, 77% of them appearing once. Material: CD4+ or CD8+ T cells sorted from blood, obtained in a trial of the OX40 agonist ivuxolimab. These receptors were collected from an adult with an advanced solid tumor such as melanoma, head and neck, liver or kidney cancer. Each CDR3 is given with its conserved first and last residue. A D gene is named only where the DNA matches it firmly. Clone size is given for some rows only: seen once, a few or many times, or a class if the clone is expanded.

j_call v_call d_call clone_size cdr3_aa cdr3_nt
TRBJ1-1 TRBV7-9 . few CASSFSVGNEAFF TGTGCCAGCAGCTTCAGTGTGGGGAACGAAGCTTTCTTT
TRBJ1-6 TRBV5-1 . . CASHNTLGTWSSYNSPLHF TGCGCCAGCCACAACACGTTGGGCACCTGGAGCTCCTATAATTCACCCCTCCACTTT
TRBJ2-5 TRBV29-1 . . CSVEDRLRGQETQYF TGCAGCGTTGAAGATCGTCTCAGGGGACAAGAGACCCAGTACTTC
TRBJ2-1 TRBV7-8 . . CASSLMEGRNEQFF TGTGCCAGCAGCTTGATGGAGGGCCGCAATGAGCAGTTCTTC
TRBJ1-1 TRBV5-8 . . CASSLRARNTEAFF TGTGCCAGCAGCTTACGGGCGCGGAACACTGAAGCTTTCTTT
TRBJ2-7 TRBV7-9 . . CASSSRGYEQYF TGTGCCAGCAGCTCGAGGGGTTACGAGCAGTACTTC
TRBJ2-5 TRBV5-1 TRBD2 . CASSLGETSGIGTQYF TGCGCCAGCAGCTTGGGGGAGACTAGCGGGATTGGGACCCAGTACTTC
TRBJ2-1 TRBV6-6 . . CASLLPGNEQFF TGTGCCAGCCTCTTACCTGGGAATGAGCAGTTCTTC
TRBJ2-1 TRBV5-6 TRBD2 . CASSQTWSSGRWFF TGTGCCAGCAGTCAAACTTGGTCTAGCGGGAGATGGTTCTTC
TRBJ1-2 TRBV30 . . CAWSVVGANYGYTF TGTGCCTGGAGTGTAGTCGGAGCTAACTATGGCTACACCTTC
TRBJ2-7 TRBV5-1 . . CASSLGQSYEQYF TGCGCCAGCAGCTTAGGGCAGTCCTACGAGCAGTACTTC
TRBJ2-7 TRBV5-4 . . CASSPRVADYEQYF TGTGCCAGCAGTCCCCGTGTAGCGGACTACGAGCAGTACTTC
TRBJ1-5 TRBV6-5 TRBD1 . CASSGGTAAPQHF TGTGCCAGCAGTGGCGGGACAGCCGCGCCCCAGCATTTT
TRBJ2-3 TRBV25-1 . few CASILGSTDTQYF TGTGCCAGCATCTTGGGCAGTACAGATACGCAGTATTTT
TRBJ2-1 TRBV6-5 . . CASKQGDNEQFF TGTGCTAGCAAACAGGGAGACAATGAGCAGTTCTTC
TRBJ1-1 TRBV30 . . CAWSETGLGTEAFF TGTGCCTGGAGCGAAACAGGGTTGGGCACTGAAGCTTTCTTT
TRBJ2-7 TRBV15 . . CATRAMGSYEQYF TGTGCCACCAGGGCCATGGGCTCCTACGAGCAGTACTTC
TRBJ2-7 TRBV5-1 . few CASSYRAPKDEQYF TGCGCCAGCAGCTACCGGGCCCCCAAGGACGAGCAGTACTTC
TRBJ1-5 TRBV6-5 TRBD1 . CASSQGQGYYEPQHF TGTGCCAGCAGTCAAGGACAGGGCTATTACGAGCCCCAGCATTTT
TRBJ2-3 TRBV6-6 . . CASTQGAEGVDTQYF TGTGCCAGCACCCAAGGAGCGGAGGGGGTGGATACGCAGTATTTT
TRBJ1-5 TRBV6-1 . . CASSEGSNQPQHF TGTGCCAGCAGTGAGGGTAGCAATCAGCCCCAGCATTTT
TRBJ2-7 TRBV2 TRBD2 . CASSGLAGQAQYF TGTGCCAGCAGTGGCTTAGCGGGGCAAGCTCAGTACTTC
TRBJ2-7 TRBV5-4 TRBD1 . CASSRQGTYEQYF TGTGCCAGCAGCCGACAGGGTACCTACGAGCAGTACTTC
TRBJ2-7 TRBV7-2 TRBD2 . CASSLGGGVYEQYF TGTGCCAGCAGCTTAGGGGGGGGAGTCTACGAGCAGTACTTC
TRBJ2-4 TRBV9 . once CASSVEDTAKNIQYF TGTGCCAGCAGCGTAGAGGACACCGCCAAAAACATTCAGTACTTC
TRBJ2-1 TRBV6-1 TRBD2 . CASSVTSANEQFF TGTGCCAGCAGCGTGACTAGCGCCAATGAGCAGTTCTTC
TRBJ1-1 TRBV7-9 . few CASSWGGHLNTEAFF TGTGCCAGCAGCTGGGGGGGACACTTGAACACTGAAGCTTTCTTT
TRBJ2-2 TRBV10-2 . . CASSHTGELFF TGCGCCAGCAGCCACACCGGGGAGCTGTTTTTT
TRBJ1-1 TRBV5-1 . . CASSPGLDTEAFF TGCGCCAGCAGCCCCGGGTTGGACACTGAAGCTTTCTTT
TRBJ1-1 TRBV9 . . CASNSQGTEAFF TGTGCCAGTAATTCACAGGGCACTGAAGCTTTCTTT
TRBJ1-2 TRBV2 TRBD1 . CASSDGTGYGYTF TGTGCCAGCAGTGACGGGACAGGGTATGGCTACACCTTC
TRBJ2-5 TRBV5-6 . . CASSFRQGEGRTQYF TGTGCCAGCAGCTTTCGTCAGGGAGAGGGGAGAACCCAGTACTTC
TRBJ2-7 TRBV28 . once CASSLKAQHEQYF TGTGCCAGCAGTTTAAAGGCCCAGCACGAGCAGTACTTC
TRBJ1-3 TRBV11-3 . . CASSLGSASGNTIYF TGTGCCAGCAGCTTAGGGTCAGCCTCTGGAAACACCATATATTTT
TRBJ2-7 TRBV6-5 TRBD2 . CASSPYSGYEQYF TGTGCCAGCAGTCCCTATAGCGGGTACGAGCAGTACTTC
TRBJ2-2 TRBV5-1 TRBD2 . CASSLLAGSGELFF TGCGCCAGCAGCTTGCTAGCGGGGTCCGGGGAGCTGTTTTTT
TRBJ2-1 TRBV27 TRBD2 . CASSLRTSGGLNEQFF TGTGCCAGCAGTTTAAGGACTAGCGGGGGGCTCAATGAGCAGTTCTTC
TRBJ2-7 TRBV9 TRBD1 . CASSPGTGDSEQYF TGTGCCAGCTCCCCCGGGACAGGGGACTCCGAGCAGTACTTC
TRBJ2-1 TRBV6-6 TRBD2 . CASSWTSGRRDEQFF TGTGCCAGCAGTTGGACTAGCGGGAGGAGAGATGAGCAGTTCTTC
TRBJ2-7 TRBV19 . . CASSIGGGALLKSYEQYF TGTGCCAGTAGTATAGGAGGGGGGGCACTACTTAAATCCTACGAGCAGTACTTC
TRBJ2-2 TRBV6-6 . . CASSYSQGGNTGELFF TGTGCCAGCAGTTACTCTCAGGGAGGGAACACCGGGGAGCTGTTTTTT
TRBJ2-7 TRBV6-5 TRBD1 once CASSSGQGPPEQYF TGTGCCAGCAGCTCCGGACAGGGTCCCCCCGAGCAGTACTTC
TRBJ2-7 TRBV6-5 . . CASSYEAYEQYF TGTGCCAGCAGTTACGAAGCCTACGAGCAGTACTTC
TRBJ2-7 TRBV7-2 TRBD2 . CASSFGASGFEQYF TGTGCCAGCAGCTTCGGAGCTAGCGGCTTCGAGCAGTACTTC
TRBJ2-2 TRBV16 . once CASSQRNGELFF TGTGCCAGCAGCCAACGAAACGGGGAGCTGTTTTTT
TRBJ2-5 TRBV5-4 TRBD1 . CASSSDRGQQETQYF TGTGCCAGCAGCTCGGACAGGGGGCAGCAAGAGACCCAGTACTTC
TRBJ2-3 TRBV7-9 . . CASSSGPEFTDTQYF TGTGCCAGCAGCTCGGGACCCGAATTCACAGATACGCAGTATTTT
TRBJ2-5 TRBV7-9 . . CASSAWSPFVETQYF TGTGCCAGCAGTGCGTGGAGCCCCTTTGTAGAGACCCAGTACTTC
TRBJ2-5 TRBV18 TRBD1 . CASSPDRGNQETQYF TGTGCCAGCTCACCTGACAGGGGCAACCAAGAGACCCAGTACTTC
TRBJ2-7 TRBV5-6 . few CASSLEQVSYEQYF TGTGCCAGCAGCTTGGAGCAGGTTAGCTACGAGCAGTACTTC
TRBJ2-1 TRBV7-8 . . CASSLTSRNEQFF TGTGCCAGCAGCTTAACTAGCAGGAATGAGCAGTTCTTC
TRBJ2-1 TRBV6-6 . . CASSYSRRAGYNEQFF TGTGCCAGCAGTTACTCGAGGAGGGCCGGCTACAATGAGCAGTTCTTC
TRBJ2-1 TRBV6-9 . . CASSSAAGEDEQFF TGTGCCAGCAGTTCCGCGGCGGGTGAAGATGAGCAGTTCTTC
TRBJ2-5 TRBV19 . . CASSIVAGPETQYF TGTGCCAGTAGTATAGTGGCGGGCCCAGAGACCCAGTACTTC
TRBJ2-2 TRBV18 . few CASSPRRTGENTGELFF TGTGCCAGCTCACCCCGCCGTACGGGGGAGAACACCGGGGAGCTGTTTTTT